The 29 T cell receptor beta chains presented below share a single source sample, sequenced in a study of cytomegalovirus exposure and HLA in healthy donors. The study ran its PCR with 60 Vbeta and 13 Jbeta primers. Produced via immunoSEQ multiplex PCR; TCRdb's table is partial and in-frame only. The data show over 150,000 clones, with roughly 79% seen just once and about 3% held by the top ten. The sequenced material came from PBMCs. The source of these receptors is a man younger than 30 in good health and CMV-seronegative.

This clone was seen a few times. This chain links TRBV19 with TRBJ2-1; 15 nucleotides line up with TRBD2. The CDR3 has 16 amino acids. Germline trimming cut 5 bases from V and 8 bases from J; bases unmatched to any gene: 7. The V gene's germline CDR1 is LNHDA and CDR2 SQIVND (reference sequence). The CDR3 sequence: CASSFRTSGGADEQFF. CDR3 coding DNA: TGTGCCAGTAGTTTCAGGACTAGCGGGGGGGCAGATGAGCAGTTCTTC.

This sequence joins TRBV18 and TRBJ1-6; maybe TRBD1 (5 bases). The CDR3 totals 17 residues. Trimming removed 6 bases at V and 7 bases at J, with 22 bases between. CDR1 and CDR2 from the germline V gene are KGHSH and LQKENI. CDR3 in amino acids: CASSKIGGAQANSPLHF. The CDR3 region has the DNA TGTGCCAGCTCTAAAATAGGTGGGGCTCAGGCCAATTCACCCCTCCACTTT.

This chain joins TRBV7-9 and TRBJ1-2, with D maybe TRBD1 (6 bases). This CDR3 spans 15 amino acids. CDR1 is SEHNR, CDR2 FQNEAQ, per germline (reference sequence). V was trimmed by 0 bases and J by 4 bases, leaving 12 bases between them. CDR3 bases: TGTGCCAGCAGCTTAGCAGCTGGGGGCCCCTATGGCTACACCTTC. Translated, it gives CASSLAAGGPYGYTF.

This clone was detected a few times. The V call is TRBV18, the J call TRBJ2-5; weak D call: TRBD1 (5 bases). Trimming shortened V by 2 bases and J by 3 bases, and 13 bases separated the two germline ends. The V gene's germline CDR1 is KGHSH and CDR2 LQKENI. CDR3 length equals 15 residues. The DNA for the CDR3 is TGTGCCAGCTCACCATTTAGGGCAGGGAAAGAGACCCAGTACTTC. This translates into CASSPFRAGKETQYF. Supplemented by reference TRBV18 and TRBJ2-5, the full variable domain reads NAGVMQNPRHLVRRRGQEARLRCSPMKGHSHVYWYRQLPEEGLKFMVYLQKENIIDESGMPKERFSAEFPKEGPSILRIQQVVRGDSAAYFCASSPFRAGKETQYFGPGTRLLVL.

This clone was detected once. The rearrangement joins TRBV7-9 to TRBJ1-1, with 7 positions matching TRBD1. This CDR3 comprises 16 residues. V lost 4 bases and J lost 0; bases outside the gene matches: 8. Germline V lookup: CDR1 SEHNR, CDR2 FQNEAQ (reference sequence). The CDR3 protein is CASSSGQVPMNTEAFF. The CDR3 region has the DNA TGTGCCAGCAGCTCAGGACAGGTTCCGATGAACACTGAAGCTTTCTTT.

The gene calls are TRBV11-3 and TRBJ2-5, with 11 nucleotides matching TRBD1. Germline V gives CDR1 SGHNT, CDR2 YENEEA. This CDR3 contains 14 residues. The ends lost 4 bases at V and 3 bases at J; junction bases unmatched: 1. The DNA of the CDR3 is TGTGCCAGCAGCTCGGGACAGGGGGAAGAGACCCAGTACTTC. Translation gives CASSSGQGEETQYF.

The table lists this clone with a few counts. This chain connects TRBV19 to TRBJ1-5; 7 nucleotides align to TRBD1. Germline assignment: CDR1 LNHDA and CDR2 SQIVND (reference sequence). This CDR3 has 15 amino acids. The ends lost 6 bases at V and 4 bases at J; junction bases unmatched: 9. The CDR3 coding sequence is TGTGCCAGTAGCCTCGGACAGGTTTGGAATCAGCCCCAGCATTTT. It codes for CASSLGQVWNQPQHF.

The chain uses TRBV7-2 and TRBJ2-4; D is unclear. Deletions cut 4 bases from V and 12 bases from J, with 19 bases between. The CDR3 is 14 residues long. CDR1 SGHTA and CDR2 FQGNSA come from the germline V gene. In nucleotides, the CDR3 is TGTGCCAGCAGCTATCTACAGAGATCATTCTGTCAGTACTTC. Translating it yields CASSYLQRSFCQYF.

The chain employs TRBV4-1 and TRBJ1-2; D perhaps matches TRBD1 (5 bases). V lost 4 bases to trimming and J lost 8 bases, with 26 bases between them. In germline, CDR1 is MGHRA, CDR2 YSYEKL. The CDR3 has 17 amino acids. This chain's CDR3 is CASSRETGTSRTWGYTF. DNA for the CDR3: TGCGCCAGCAGCCGAGAAACAGGCACGAGTCGAACTTGGGGCTACACCTTC.

The J gene is TRBJ1-1, the V gene TRBV5-8, with a tentative D call TRBD1 (5 bases). The CDR3 is 12 amino acids. V gave up 5 bases and J gave up 6 bases, with 11 bases separating them. The germline V gene encodes CDR1 SGHTS and CDR2 YDEGEE. The CDR3 here is CASRLWGSEAFF. CDR3 nucleotide sequence: TGTGCCAGCAGGTTGTGGGGCTCTGAAGCTTTCTTT.

The chain joins TRBV27 to TRBJ1-1; 8 positions match TRBD1. The germline gives CDR1 MNHEY, CDR2 SMNVEV (reference sequence). V lost 3 bases and J lost 4; bases outside the gene matches: 4. The CDR3 runs to 14 residues. The CDR3 sequence is CASSFQGAGTEAFF. The CDR3 DNA sequence: TGTGCCAGCAGTTTCCAGGGGGCTGGCACTGAAGCTTTCTTT.

The CDR3 loop reads CASRLARDRVAGELFF. DNA for the CDR3: TGTGCCAGCAGGCTCGCCCGGGACAGGGTGGCCGGGGAGCTGTTTTTT. The rearrangement uses TRBV11-2 and TRBJ2-2; TRBD1 agrees at 9 bases. V dropped 6 bases and J dropped 6; count of bases not matched to a gene: 11. The CDR3 is 16 residues long. CDR1 is SGHAT, CDR2 FQNNGV, per germline. Drawing the rest from reference TRBV11-2 and TRBJ2-2, the complete variable domain is EAGVAQSPRYKIIEKRQSVAFWCNPISGHATLYWYQQILGQGPKLLIQFQNNGVVDDSQLPKDRFSAERLKGVDSTLKIQPAKLEDSAVYLCASRLARDRVAGELFFGEGSRLTVL.

This rearrangement joins TRBV4-2 to TRBJ2-7, with D perhaps matching TRBD2 (6 bases). Germline-derived CDR1 and CDR2 are LGHNA and YNFKEQ. Trimming shortened V by 5 bases and J by 5 bases, and 19 bases separated the two germline ends. CDR3 length: 15 residues. The CDR3 nucleotides read TGTGCCAGCAGCTATCCGGGGGACTTCCCTCACGAGCAGTACTTC. The encoded protein is CASSYPGDFPHEQYF.

The CDR3 nucleotides read TGTGCCAGCAGCTTAGCGACGAGCTTACAGGGCTACACCTTC. Amino acid sequence: CASSLATSLQGYTF. This rearrangement joins TRBV7-9 to TRBJ1-2, with D uncertain. CDR3 length: 14 residues. The germline CDR1 and CDR2 sequences are SEHNR and FQNEAQ (reference sequence). The V gene lost 0 bases and the J gene lost 8 bases, with 13 bases spanning the gap.

The rearrangement uses TRBV28 and TRBJ1-4, with unresolved D. Looked up from germline, CDR1 is MDHEN and CDR2 is SYDVKM. The CDR3 runs 12 residues. V lost 5 bases to trimming and J lost 13 bases, with 14 bases between them. The CDR3 DNA is TGTGCCAGCAGTAATATCCCCCCCCGACTGTTTTTT. This sequence encodes CASSNIPPRLFF.

This clone was seen a handful of times. The rearrangement links TRBV7-6 to TRBJ2-5; TRBD2 aligns across 15 bases. This CDR3 contains 16 residues. Germline V gene lookup returns CDR1 SGHVS and CDR2 FNYEAQ. J gave up 4 bases and V 1 base, and 1 base lay outside the gene matches. DNA of the CDR3: TGTGCCAGCAGCTTAGGGGGACTAGCGGGGGGAGAGACCCAGTACTTC. It codes for CASSLGGLAGGETQYF.

J is TRBJ2-7 and V is TRBV29-1; D is possibly TRBD1 (6 bases). Trimming removed 3 bases at V and 3 bases at J, with 6 bases between. CDR3 length equals 11 residues. Germline-derived CDR1 and CDR2 are SQVTM and ANQGSEA. The CDR3 protein is CSVDRGYEQYF. CDR3 DNA: TGCAGCGTTGACAGGGGCTACGAGCAGTACTTC.

Points on this clone: At one of its ends the junction is not consistent with the germline gene, which may arise from a read error. The chain couples TRBV7-7 to TRBJ1-4; no clear D. The CDR3 consists of 15 residues. Germline V gene sequence: CDR1 SSHAT, CDR2 FNYEAQ (reference sequence). The CDR3 protein is CASSLGLQKNEKLFF. The CDR3 nucleotides read TGTGCTAGCAGCTTAGGTCTACAGAAAAATGAAAAACTGTTTTTT.

This clone was counted a few times. V gene TRBV6-1 combines with J gene TRBJ2-3; possibly TRBD2 for D (6 bases). The CDR3 has 15 amino acids. With 0 bases removed from V and 3 bases from J, the gap between germline ends came to 10 bases. Per the germline V gene, CDR1 is MNHNS and CDR2 is SASEGT. The CDR3 DNA reads as TGTGCCAGCAGTGAAGCGCCGGGACTGACAGATACGCAGTATTTT. Translation gives CASSEAPGLTDTQYF.

This chain uses TRBV11-2 with TRBJ2-7; D remains ambiguous. V was pared by 1 base and J by 2 bases, with 9 bases between. Germline V gives CDR1 SGHAT, CDR2 FQNNGV. This CDR3 contains 14 residues. The CDR3 nucleotides are TGTGCCAGCAGCTTAGGGCATCTAGCCTACGAGCAGTACGTC. Translated: CASSLGHLAYEQYV.

Worth noting for this clone: The sample holds other DNA sequences that translate to the same CDR3. V usage is TRBV6-5 and J usage is TRBJ2-7, with a tentative D call TRBD1 (6 bases). The CDR3 consists of 13 residues. Germline V CDR1 and CDR2: MNHEY, SVGAGI. CDR3 in DNA: TGTGCCAGCAGTTACAATGCAGGGGACGAGCAGTACGTT. It encodes CASSYNAGDEQYV.

V is TRBV11-2 and J is TRBJ1-1; 11 bases match TRBD1. The J segment lost 8 bases and the V segment lost 2 bases, leaving 4 bases of the junction unmatched. The CDR3 has 14 amino acids. CDR1 and CDR2 (germline): SGHAT, FQNNGV. The CDR3 nucleotides are TGTGCCAGCAGCTTAAGGGACAGGGGGAGGGAAGCTTTCTTT. This translates into CASSLRDRGREAFF.

This clone was found a few times. This sequence joins TRBV7-2 and TRBJ2-7; D is unresolved. CDR1 and CDR2 (germline): SGHTA, FQGNSA. Trimming took 2 bases from V and 0 from J, leaving 11 bases between them. The CDR3 is made up of 15 amino acids. DNA of the CDR3: TGTGCCAGCAGCTTATCGACGGGTACCTCCTACGAGCAGTACTTC. Protein: CASSLSTGTSYEQYF.

The chain uses TRBV2 and TRBJ1-5; 8 bases align to TRBD1. Germline lookup yields CDR1 SNHLY and CDR2 FYNNEI. The CDR3 is 16 residues long. V trimming: 6 bases; J trimming: 0 bases; junction bases outside the gene matches: 7. The CDR3 DNA follows: TGTGCCAGCAGGGAGGGACAGGCCCCTAGCAATCAGCCCCAGCATTTT. Translated, it gives CASREGQAPSNQPQHF.

The chain couples TRBV18 to TRBJ1-5; D remains ambiguous. V lost 4 bases to trimming and J lost 6 bases, with 16 bases between them. There are 15 residues in the CDR3. CDR1 is KGHSH and CDR2 is LQKENI in the germline V gene. CDR3 region: CASSLVQDIGQPQHF. The CDR3, as DNA: TGTGCCAGCTCACTCGTCCAGGATATAGGTCAGCCCCAGCATTTT.

The rearrangement links TRBV19 to TRBJ2-2; 9 nucleotides match TRBD1. V shed 6 bases, J shed 2 bases, and the junction held 4 bases outside the gene matches. Germline CDR1 reads LNHDA; CDR2 reads SQIVND (reference sequence). This CDR3 is built from 15 residues. CDR3 sequence: CASRQDRGNTGELFF. Written as DNA, the CDR3 is TGTGCCAGTAGACAGGACAGGGGAAACACCGGGGAGCTGTTTTTT.

This clone occurred a few times. The chain carries TRBV2 and TRBJ1-4; tentatively, D is TRBD1 (6 bases). The V end was cut by 4 bases, the J end by 8 bases, with 14 bases between. This CDR3 comprises 14 residues. From germline, CDR1 is SNHLY and CDR2 FYNNEI. CDR3 bases: TGTGCCAGCAGTGGGCAGGGGTTGATAGAAAAACTGTTTTTT. It encodes CASSGQGLIEKLFF.

This clone has just a few counts. The chain joins TRBV7-9 to TRBJ1-2; a weak D match, TRBD1 (6 bases). Germline V gene lookup returns CDR1 SEHNR and CDR2 FQNEAQ (reference sequence). Deletions cut 1 base from V and 3 bases from J, with 6 bases between. CDR3 length equals 13 residues. For the CDR3, the DNA is TGTGCCAGCAGCTTAGACAGGGACTATGGCTACACCTTC. It translates to CASSLDRDYGYTF.

The rearrangement links TRBV2 to TRBJ1-5, with D possibly matching TRBD1 (6 bases). The CDR3 spans 17 residues. The germline CDR1 and CDR2 sequences are SNHLY and FYNNEI. Trimming shortened V by 1 base and J by 1 base, and 14 bases separated the two germline ends. The CDR3 DNA reads as TGTGCCAGCAGTGAAGTTACAGGGACGTTGAGCAATCAGCCCCAGCATTTT. Amino acid sequence: CASSEVTGTLSNQPQHF.